This T cell receptor beta chain was captured by sequencing in a study of cytomegalovirus exposure and HLA in healthy donors. Overall study findings and caveats: Most TCRs appeared rarely, but some public TCRs recurred in many donors. According to the study, around 150 TCR beta chains were cytomegalovirus-associated. A later analysis found first-cohort TCR clusters tended to co-occur in the approximately 120 validation repertoires.

Some clones are missing from TCRdb's copy, which holds only in-frame ones; the method was immunoSEQ multiplex PCR. The repertoire includes fewer than 400,000 clones, approximately 85% of them detected once, and more than 0.95% sits in the top ten. Germline CDR1 is SEHNR and CDR2 is FQNEAQ (reference sequence). CDR3 length: 15 amino acids. Between the trimmed V and J ends, which lost 4 bases and 9 bases, there was a span of 21 bases. On this clone: The antigen is not known.

The sequence was obtained from a man aged 25 to 45 in good health and CMV-seronegative. The gene calls are TRBV7-9 and TRBJ2-5; D call uncertain. What was sequenced was PBMCs. CDR3 bases: TGTGCCAGCAGCTCGCGTAGTGCAGGTTCAAAGGCCCAGTACTTC. This codes for CASSSRSAGSKAQYF.